This TCR beta chain is from a study of cytomegalovirus exposure and HLA in healthy donors. The CDR3 spans 12 residues. The germline gives CDR1 SQVTM, CDR2 ANQGSEA. Generated by immunoSEQ multiplex PCR, the TCRdb table keeps only in-frame clones and is missing some. Of about 110,000 clones in the sample, about 85% were seen once. In regard to this clone: The antigen is not known.

Broader study findings: First-cohort TCR clusters were later found to tend to co-occur in the roughly 110 validation repertoires.

V is TRBV29-1 and J is TRBJ2-3; D unclear. The receptor's source is a woman between 18 and 29 years old in good health and CMV-seropositive. Sample: PBMCs. The CDR3 DNA is TGCAGTGGAGTCTGGGGCACAGATACGCAGTATTTT. Its protein is CSGVWGTDTQYF.